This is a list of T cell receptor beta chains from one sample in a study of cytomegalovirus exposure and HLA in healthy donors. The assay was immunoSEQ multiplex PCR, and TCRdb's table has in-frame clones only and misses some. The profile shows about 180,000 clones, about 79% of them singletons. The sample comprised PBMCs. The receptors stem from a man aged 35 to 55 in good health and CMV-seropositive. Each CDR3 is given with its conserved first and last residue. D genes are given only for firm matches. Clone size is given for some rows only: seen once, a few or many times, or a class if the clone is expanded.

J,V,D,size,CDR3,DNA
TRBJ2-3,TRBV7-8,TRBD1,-,CASSLALPGQGFADTQYF,TGTGCCAGCAGCTTAGCCCTTCCGGGACAGGGGTTTGCAGATACGCAGTATTTT
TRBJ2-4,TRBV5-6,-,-,CASSADPSAKNSQYF,TGTGCCAGCAGCGCCGATCCTTCGGCCAAAAACAGTCAGTACTTC
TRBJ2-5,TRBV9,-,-,CASSASGGETQYF,TGTGCCAGCAGCGCCTCCGGGGGAGAGACCCAGTACTTC
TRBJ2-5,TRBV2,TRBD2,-,CASRATSEGETQYF,TGTGCCAGCAGAGCCACTAGCGAGGGAGAGACCCAGTACTTC
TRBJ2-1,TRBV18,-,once,CASSPLSPELSFNEQFF,TGTGCCAGCTCACCACTATCGCCGGAGTTATCATTCAATGAGCAGTTCTTC
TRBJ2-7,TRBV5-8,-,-,CASSLAPSYEQYF,TGTGCCAGCAGCTTGGCCCCCAGCTACGAGCAGTACTTC
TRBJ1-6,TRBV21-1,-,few,CASSKATKSGTGGSPLHF,TGTGCCAGCAGCAAAGCGACTAAATCTGGGACAGGGGGTTCACCCCTCCACTTT
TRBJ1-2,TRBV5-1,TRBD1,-,CASSLVPGQRIYGYTF,TGCGCCAGCAGCTTGGTCCCGGGACAGAGGATCTATGGCTACACCTTC
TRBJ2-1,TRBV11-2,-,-,CASSLGITAVNEQFF,TGTGCCAGCAGCTTAGGAATTACAGCCGTCAATGAGCAGTTCTTC
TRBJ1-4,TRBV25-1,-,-,CASSESRGVEKLFF,TGTGCCAGCAGTGAAAGCCGGGGGGTTGAAAAACTGTTTTTT
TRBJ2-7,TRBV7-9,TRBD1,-,CASSPSTDRGSYEQYF,TGTGCCAGCAGCCCCTCAACGGACAGGGGGTCCTACGAGCAGTACTTC
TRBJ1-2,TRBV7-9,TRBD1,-,CASSLRGRAYGYTF,TGTGCCAGCAGCTTGAGGGGGCGAGCCTATGGCTACACCTTC
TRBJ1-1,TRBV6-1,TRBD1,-,CASTRQGVGTEAFF,TGTGCCAGCACCCGACAGGGCGTAGGCACTGAAGCTTTCTTT
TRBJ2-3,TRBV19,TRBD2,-,CASSGIYRTSGRAGLDTQYF,TGTGCCAGTAGTGGAATTTATAGGACTAGCGGGAGGGCCGGACTAGATACGCAGTATTTT
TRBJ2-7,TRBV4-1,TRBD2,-,CASSQAERDYEQYF,TGCGCCAGCAGCCAAGCGGAGCGGGATTACGAGCAGTACTTC
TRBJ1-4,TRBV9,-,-,CASSVDGPGGGEKLFF,TGTGCCAGCAGCGTAGACGGCCCCGGAGGTGGCGAAAAACTGTTTTTT
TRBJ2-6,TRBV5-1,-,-,CASSLVLPGSGANGLTF,TGCGCCAGCAGCTTGGTACTGCCGGGCTCTGGGGCCAACGGCCTGACTTTC
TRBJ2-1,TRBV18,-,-,CASSPSRGPNEQFF,TGTGCCAGCTCACCCTCGCGGGGCCCCAATGAGCAGTTCTTC